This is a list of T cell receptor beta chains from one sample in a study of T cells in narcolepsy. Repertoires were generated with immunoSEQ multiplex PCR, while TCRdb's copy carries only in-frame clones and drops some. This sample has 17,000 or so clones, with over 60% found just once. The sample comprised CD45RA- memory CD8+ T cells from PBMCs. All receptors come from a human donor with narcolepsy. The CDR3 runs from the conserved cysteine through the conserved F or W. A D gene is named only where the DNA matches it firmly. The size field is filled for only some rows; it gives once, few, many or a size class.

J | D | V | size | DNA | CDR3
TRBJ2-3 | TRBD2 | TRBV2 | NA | TGTGCCACCTTAGGCCCCGGGACTAGCGGGAGATTGGGCAGGACAGATACGCAGTATTTT | CATLGPGTSGRLGRTDTQYF
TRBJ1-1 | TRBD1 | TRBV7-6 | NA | TGTGCCAGCAGCTTAAACGCAGGGGGCGAGGTGGGCGCGAGGGCTTTCTTT | CASSLNAGGEVGARAFF
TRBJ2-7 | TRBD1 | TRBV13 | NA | TGTGCCAGCAGCTTTACACAGGGGGCGACCTACGAGCAGTACTTC | CASSFTQGATYEQYF
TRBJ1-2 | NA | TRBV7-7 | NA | TGTGCGTCCGGGGATTCGGGCTATGGCTACACCTTC | CASGDSGYGYTF
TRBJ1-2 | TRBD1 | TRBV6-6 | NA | TGTGCCAGCAGTTGGCGACAGGGCCCTCTGTTTTGTACCTTC | CASSWRQGPLFCTF
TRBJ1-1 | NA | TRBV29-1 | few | TGCAGCGTTTTCCACGACGTGGGGGCTTTCTTT | CSVFHDVGAFF
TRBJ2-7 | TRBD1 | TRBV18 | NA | TGTGCCAGCTCACTTCAGGGGGACGAGCAGTACTTC | CASSLQGDEQYF
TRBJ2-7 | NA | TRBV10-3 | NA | TGTGCCATCAGTGAGTCGAACAGGGCGTACTCCGAGCAGTACTTC | CAISESNRAYSEQYF
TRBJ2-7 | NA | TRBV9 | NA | TGTGCCAGCAGCGTAGGAGGATCCTCCTACGAGCAGTACTTC | CASSVGGSSYEQYF
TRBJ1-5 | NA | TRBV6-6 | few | TGTGCCAGCAGGGCGGGCAATCAGCCCCAGCATTTT | CASRAGNQPQHF
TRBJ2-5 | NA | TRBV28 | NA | TGTGCCAGCAGGGGTTGGGCGGAACAAGAGACCCAGTACTTC | CASRGWAEQETQYF
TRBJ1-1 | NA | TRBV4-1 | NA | TGCGCCAGCAGCCATGCGACGCGGCCGCATGAAGCTTTCTTT | CASSHATRPHEAFF
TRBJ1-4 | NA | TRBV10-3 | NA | TGTGCCATCAGTGAGTCAACTTGGGGTGAAAAACTGTTTTTT | CAISESTWGEKLFF
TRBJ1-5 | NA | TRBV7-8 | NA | TGTGCCAGCAGCTTAGGGTTAGGGAAGAACCAGCCCCAGCATTTT | CASSLGLGKNQPQHF
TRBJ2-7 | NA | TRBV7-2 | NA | TGTGCCAGCAGCCTTATGCCCTGGACACTATACGAGCAGTACTTC | CASSLMPWTLYEQYF
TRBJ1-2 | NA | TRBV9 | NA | TGTGCCGGCGGCCGGGGGGATGGCTACACCTTC | CAGGRGDGYTF
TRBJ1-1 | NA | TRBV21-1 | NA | TGTGCCAGCAGCTCCCGTCTTACAGGGGGCGAGAACACTGAAGCTTTCTTT | CASSSRLTGGENTEAFF
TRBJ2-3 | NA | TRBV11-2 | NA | TGTGCCAGCAGCCTCTCCGGCGCAGATACGCAGTATTTT | CASSLSGADTQYF
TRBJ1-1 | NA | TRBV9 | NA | TGTGCCAGCAGCGTCACAGAACAAGGGGGCACTGAAGCTTTCTTT | CASSVTEQGGTEAFF
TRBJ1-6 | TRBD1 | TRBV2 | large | TGTGCCAGGGGTGGGACAGGGATAAATTCACCCCTCCACTTT | CARGGTGINSPLHF
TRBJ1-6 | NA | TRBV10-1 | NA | TGCGCCAGCAGTGAAAAGGCAGGGATCGGTTCACCCCTCCACTTT | CASSEKAGIGSPLHF
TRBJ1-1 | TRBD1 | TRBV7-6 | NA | TGTGCCAGCAGCCCCGGACAGGGAGTAAGAGGGAACACTGAAGCTTTCTTT | CASSPGQGVRGNTEAFF
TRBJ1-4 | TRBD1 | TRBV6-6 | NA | TGTGCCAGCAGTACAGGGGGCAGGGAAAAACTGTTTTTT | CASSTGGREKLFF
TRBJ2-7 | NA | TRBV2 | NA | TGTGCCAGCAGTGAGCGGGGACAGTCCTCCGTATTGTGCGAGCAGTACTTC | CASSERGQSSVLCEQYF
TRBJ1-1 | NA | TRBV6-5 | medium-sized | TGTGCCAGCAGTTACTATACAGAGAACACTGAAGCTTTCTTT | CASSYYTENTEAFF
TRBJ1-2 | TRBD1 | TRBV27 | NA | TGTGCCAGCAGTCCGGGGACAGGGTCCTATGGCTACACCTTC | CASSPGTGSYGYTF
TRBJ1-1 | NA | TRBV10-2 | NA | TGCGCCAGCAGTGCTACCGGGACACTGACTGCGGAGGCTTTCTTT | CASSATGTLTAEAFF
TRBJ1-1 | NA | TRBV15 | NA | TGTGCCACCGCAATGGGGGGGAACACTGAAGCTTTCTTT | CATAMGGNTEAFF
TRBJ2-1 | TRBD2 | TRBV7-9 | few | TGTGCCAGCAGCCCCGGGACTAGCGGGGGGGATGAGCAGTTCTTC | CASSPGTSGGDEQFF
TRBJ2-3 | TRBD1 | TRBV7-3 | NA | TGTGCCAGCAGCTCAGGACAGGGGTTGGTAGATACGCAGTATTTT | CASSSGQGLVDTQYF
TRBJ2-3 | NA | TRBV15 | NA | TGTGCCACCACGGACCTGGGCGCAGATACGCAGTATTTT | CATTDLGADTQYF
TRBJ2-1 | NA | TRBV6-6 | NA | TGTGCCAGCAGTTCGGGGAGCTTTGGAAGCAATGAGCAGTTCTTC | CASSSGSFGSNEQFF
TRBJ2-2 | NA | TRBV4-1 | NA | TGCGCCAGCAGCCAAGTCTTTGCATCCGGGGAGCTGTTTTTT | CASSQVFASGELFF
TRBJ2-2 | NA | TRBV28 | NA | TGTGCCAGCAGTCCAGGGTGGGATACGAACACCGGGGAGCTGTTTTTT | CASSPGWDTNTGELFF
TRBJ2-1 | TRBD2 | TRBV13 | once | TGTGCCAGCAGCTTAGGGCAGCGGGGGCACAATGAGCAGTTCTTC | CASSLGQRGHNEQFF